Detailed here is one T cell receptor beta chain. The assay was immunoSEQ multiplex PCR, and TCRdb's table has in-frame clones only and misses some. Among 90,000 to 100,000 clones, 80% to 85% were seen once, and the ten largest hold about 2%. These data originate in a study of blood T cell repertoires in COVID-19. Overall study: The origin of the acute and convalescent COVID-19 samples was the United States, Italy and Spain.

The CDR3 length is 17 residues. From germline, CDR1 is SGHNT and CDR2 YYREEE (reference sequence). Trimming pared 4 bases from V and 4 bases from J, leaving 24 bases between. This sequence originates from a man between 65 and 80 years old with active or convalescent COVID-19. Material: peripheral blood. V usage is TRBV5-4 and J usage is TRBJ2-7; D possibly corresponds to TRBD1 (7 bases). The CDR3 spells CASSHPGGGRGNYEQYF. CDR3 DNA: TGTGCCAGCAGCCACCCCGGAGGGGGCAGAGGGAATTACGAGCAGTACTTC.